This is a list of T cell receptor beta chains from one sample in a study of T cell repertoires in cytomegalovirus infection. Their antigens remain unidentified. TCRdb re-derived calls from the reads in MiXCR, one entry per CDR3 protein. The sample holds hundreds of thousands of distinct CDR3 sequences, around 30% seen once. Source: cultured PBMCs, taken from culture after CMV antigen stimulation. The receptor set was obtained from a human donor in good health (CMV status not recorded). Some clones in this sample may be carry-over from other donors' samples. Both conserved end residues are part of each CDR3. The order of the fields is J gene, V gene, clone size, D gene, CDR3 DNA, CDR3 protein. D genes are given only for firm matches. The listing skips clone size in some rows; elsewhere it reads once, few, many or a size class.

TRBJ2-6 | TRBV7-2 | many | TRBD1 | TGTGCCAGCAGCCGTGGACAGGCAGGCTCTGGGGCCAACGTCCTGACTTTC | CASSRGQAGSGANVLTF
TRBJ2-7 | TRBV6-1 | NA | NA | TGTGCCAGCAGTCGCGCGGACACCTACGAGCAGTACTTC | CASSRADTYEQYF
TRBJ1-2 | TRBV7-9 | NA | NA | TGTGCCAGCAGCACACAAGGGTTCCCCTATGGCTACACCTTC | CASSTQGFPYGYTF
TRBJ1-1 | TRBV3-1 | few | NA | TGTGCCAGCAGCCCCGGACTGGTGAACACTGAAGCTTTCTTT | CASSPGLVNTEAFF
TRBJ1-2 | TRBV4-1 | NA | NA | TGCGCCAGCAGCCATAGACGGGAACAGTCGGGCTATGGCTACACCTTC | CASSHRREQSGYGYTF
TRBJ2-1 | TRBV7-4 | NA | NA | TGTGCCAGCAGCAAGCGGCTACAGGGGAGAGGAGCGGGGGACCCCTACAATGAGCAGTTCTTC | CASSKRLQGRGAGDPYNEQFF
TRBJ2-5 | TRBV7-9 | NA | NA | TGTGCCAGCAGCCCAACAGGGATGGGAGAGACCCAGTACTTC | CASSPTGMGETQYF
TRBJ1-1 | TRBV27 | NA | NA | TGTGCCAGCAGTCCTACAGGGACCCACACTGAAGCTTTCTTT | CASSPTGTHTEAFF
TRBJ2-7 | TRBV10-3 | NA | TRBD1 | TGTGCCATCAGCCCGGGACAGCCTCTGAGGGAGCAGTACTTC | CAISPGQPLREQYF
TRBJ1-2 | TRBV3-1 | NA | NA | TGTGCCAGCAGCCAAGTCAACAGGGATAATGGCTACACCTTC | CASSQVNRDNGYTF
TRBJ2-1 | TRBV6-5 | NA | NA | TGTGCCAGCAGTTCCCTAGGGCGGGGTCATCATGATGAGCAGTTCTTC | CASSSLGRGHHDEQFF
TRBJ2-1 | TRBV11-2 | NA | NA | TGTGCCAGCAGCTTAGGCCCTTCGGGGTTAGCCGCATTCTCCTACAATGAGCAGTTCTTC | CASSLGPSGLAAFSYNEQFF
TRBJ2-3 | TRBV20-1 | few | NA | TGCAGTGCTAGGCCTCACCCAATCTTCACAGATACGCAGTATTTT | CSARPHPIFTDTQYF
TRBJ2-7 | TRBV12-3/TRBV12-4 | few | TRBD2 | TGTGCCAGCAGTTCTCAATCGGGAGGGAACCACGAGCAGTACTTC | CASSSQSGGNHEQYF
TRBJ2-1 | TRBV20-1 | NA | NA | TGCAGTGCTAGAGATGGGTTGCTTGAGCAGTTCTTC | CSARDGLLEQFF
TRBJ2-6 | TRBV18 | few | NA | TGTGCCAGCTCCCGATCCAGATTGTCTGGGGCCAACGTCCTGACTTTC | CASSRSRLSGANVLTF